These T cell receptor beta chains were read from a single sample in a study of vaccination effects on CD4 cells after COVID-19. Their specific antigens are unknown. TCRdb's copy holds only in-frame clones and misses some; the assay was immunoSEQ multiplex PCR. The table lists some 14,000 clones, 70% to 80% of them singletons. The sequencing here drew on CD4+ T cells from PBMCs cultured with HCoV-NL63 spike peptides, taken after COVID-19 vaccination. The receptors shown here come from a human donor who received a COVID-19 vaccine. CDR3s include the opening cysteine and the closing phenylalanine or tryptophan. A D gene is named only where the DNA matches it firmly. The size of a clone is reported for some rows only, either as once, few or many, or as a class for expanded clones.

cdr3_nt: TGTGCCAGCAGCTTGGACCCCCGGACGGTCTCTGGAAACACCATATATTTT
cdr3_aa: CASSLDPRTVSGNTIYF
v_call: TRBV5-6
clone_size: .
j_call: TRBJ1-3
d_call: .

cdr3_nt: TGTGCCAGCAGTGAGGGTCCCGGGGCCAACGTCCTGACTTTC
cdr3_aa: CASSEGPGANVLTF
v_call: TRBV5-6
clone_size: .
j_call: TRBJ2-6
d_call: .

cdr3_nt: TGTGCCAGCAGCCAAGGGGGGGCAACTAATGAAAAACTGTTTTTT
cdr3_aa: CASSQGGATNEKLFF
v_call: TRBV3-1/TRBV3-2
clone_size: .
j_call: TRBJ1-4
d_call: .

cdr3_nt: TGTGCCAGCAGTGGGGCAGGGGGGAAACTCCACTTT
cdr3_aa: CASSGAGGKLHF
v_call: TRBV2
clone_size: .
j_call: TRBJ1-6
d_call: TRBD1

cdr3_nt: TGTGCCAGCAGTGAATTTAAGGAGACCCAGTACTTC
cdr3_aa: CASSEFKETQYF
v_call: TRBV2
clone_size: .
j_call: TRBJ2-5
d_call: .

cdr3_nt: TGTGCCAGCAGTAACCGTAACTATGGCTACACCTTC
cdr3_aa: CASSNRNYGYTF
v_call: TRBV28
clone_size: .
j_call: TRBJ1-2
d_call: .

cdr3_nt: TGTGCCACCAGTGCTATACAGTACAATGAGCAGTTCTTC
cdr3_aa: CATSAIQYNEQFF
v_call: TRBV24-1
clone_size: .
j_call: TRBJ2-1
d_call: .

cdr3_nt: TGTGCCAGCAGTCGACAGGGGGCGCGGGAGCAGTACTTC
cdr3_aa: CASSRQGAREQYF
v_call: TRBV6-5
clone_size: .
j_call: TRBJ2-7
d_call: TRBD1

cdr3_nt: TGTGCCAGCAGACTTCAGGGGGCTGGCACAGATACGCAGTATTTT
cdr3_aa: CASRLQGAGTDTQYF
v_call: TRBV7-9
clone_size: .
j_call: TRBJ2-3
d_call: TRBD1

cdr3_nt: TGTGCCAGCTGCTACAGGGGGCTGAATTCACCCCTCCACTTT
cdr3_aa: CASCYRGLNSPLHF
v_call: TRBV6-5
clone_size: .
j_call: TRBJ1-6
d_call: TRBD1

cdr3_nt: TGTGCCAAATCGATTGGGGGCGAGGGTTCACCCCTCCACTTT
cdr3_aa: CAKSIGGEGSPLHF
v_call: TRBV2
clone_size: .
j_call: TRBJ1-6
d_call: .

cdr3_nt: TGTGCCAGCAGCTCCAGGGGGGATCAGCCCCAGCATTTT
cdr3_aa: CASSSRGDQPQHF
v_call: TRBV7-2
clone_size: .
j_call: TRBJ1-5
d_call: TRBD1

cdr3_nt: TGTGCCAGCAGTATAGCGGGAGTTGGCGAGCAGTACTTC
cdr3_aa: CASSIAGVGEQYF
v_call: TRBV25-1
clone_size: .
j_call: TRBJ2-7
d_call: TRBD2

cdr3_nt: TGTGCCAGCAGCGTAGAGGCGGGGGTCGATACGCAGTATTTT
cdr3_aa: CASSVEAGVDTQYF
v_call: TRBV9
clone_size: once
j_call: TRBJ2-3
d_call: TRBD2

cdr3_nt: TGCGCCAGCAGCTTGTCCGGGACAGGGCCCTACAATGAGCAGTTCTTC
cdr3_aa: CASSLSGTGPYNEQFF
v_call: TRBV5-1
clone_size: .
j_call: TRBJ2-1
d_call: TRBD1

cdr3_nt: TGTGCCAGCAGCTCCCTCTCCACAGGCGGCGGAAACACCATATATTTT
cdr3_aa: CASSSLSTGGGNTIYF
v_call: TRBV7-2
clone_size: .
j_call: TRBJ1-3
d_call: .

cdr3_nt: TGTGCCACCAGTGTGGGGAGGGAAGCTTTCTTT
cdr3_aa: CATSVGREAFF
v_call: TRBV24-1
clone_size: medium-sized
j_call: TRBJ1-1
d_call: .

cdr3_nt: TGTGCCAGTAGGGGACAGGGTAACACCGGGGAGCTGTTTTTT
cdr3_aa: CASRGQGNTGELFF
v_call: TRBV19
clone_size: .
j_call: TRBJ2-2
d_call: TRBD1

cdr3_nt: TGTGCCAGCAGCTTAGTTGGGGACAGGTCCTACACCTTC
cdr3_aa: CASSLVGDRSYTF
v_call: TRBV7-9
clone_size: few
j_call: TRBJ1-2
d_call: TRBD1

cdr3_nt: TGTGCCAGCAGCACACAGGGAAGAGCCACTGAAGCTTTCTTT
cdr3_aa: CASSTQGRATEAFF
v_call: TRBV7-2
clone_size: .
j_call: TRBJ1-1
d_call: .

cdr3_nt: TGTGCCAGCAGTTACCTCCGTGGGGGAGTCGGCAATTCACCCCTCCACTTT
cdr3_aa: CASSYLRGGVGNSPLHF
v_call: TRBV6-2/TRBV6-3
clone_size: .
j_call: TRBJ1-6
d_call: .

cdr3_nt: .
cdr3_aa: CASSKVGRGSSYNEQFF
v_call: TRBV21-1
clone_size: once
j_call: TRBJ2-1
d_call: .

cdr3_nt: TGTGCCAGCAGTGAACGGGGGAGGCCCCAGCATTTT
cdr3_aa: CASSERGRPQHF
v_call: TRBV6-1
clone_size: few
j_call: TRBJ1-5
d_call: .

cdr3_nt: TGTGCCAGCAGCTCACGACCGGGACAGGACCTCCTTGGAGGCTACACCTTC
cdr3_aa: CASSSRPGQDLLGGYTF
v_call: TRBV7-9
clone_size: .
j_call: TRBJ1-2
d_call: TRBD1

cdr3_nt: TGTGCCAGCTCACCCCGGGCACAAACTGGGGCCAACGTCCTGACTTTC
cdr3_aa: CASSPRAQTGANVLTF
v_call: TRBV18
clone_size: .
j_call: TRBJ2-6
d_call: .

cdr3_nt: TGCAGCGTGTCCGTGGGGGGCGGCTACACCTTC
cdr3_aa: CSVSVGGGYTF
v_call: TRBV29-1
clone_size: .
j_call: TRBJ1-2
d_call: .

cdr3_nt: TGTGCCAGCTCACCGATTTTGGGGGGAAACACCATATATTTT
cdr3_aa: CASSPILGGNTIYF
v_call: TRBV18
clone_size: .
j_call: TRBJ1-3
d_call: .

cdr3_nt: TGTGCCAGCAGCTTAGGGTATAACTATGGCTACACCTTC
cdr3_aa: CASSLGYNYGYTF
v_call: TRBV7-9
clone_size: .
j_call: TRBJ1-2
d_call: .

cdr3_nt: TGTGCCAGCAGTAAAAGGGTGGGCTACGAGCAGTACTTC
cdr3_aa: CASSKRVGYEQYF
v_call: TRBV28
clone_size: .
j_call: TRBJ2-7
d_call: .

cdr3_nt: TGTGCCAGCGGGGGGGAGGGCATAGGGGCCAACGTCCTGACTTTC
cdr3_aa: CASGGEGIGANVLTF
v_call: TRBV6-5
clone_size: .
j_call: TRBJ2-6
d_call: TRBD2

cdr3_nt: TGTGCCAGCTTTGCGGCGGGAGGGCCGCTTTACGAGCAGTACTTC
cdr3_aa: CASFAAGGPLYEQYF
v_call: TRBV6-5
clone_size: .
j_call: TRBJ2-7
d_call: TRBD2

cdr3_nt: TGTGCCAGCAGTGAGGGGAATTCACCCCTCCACTTT
cdr3_aa: CASSEGNSPLHF
v_call: TRBV2
clone_size: few
j_call: TRBJ1-6
d_call: .

cdr3_nt: TGTGCCAGCAGCTCCTTCTCCTATGGCTACACCTTC
cdr3_aa: CASSSFSYGYTF
v_call: TRBV7-9
clone_size: .
j_call: TRBJ1-2
d_call: .

cdr3_nt: TGTGCCTGGAGTGTACGGCGGGATGAAGCTTTCTTT
cdr3_aa: CAWSVRRDEAFF
v_call: TRBV30
clone_size: .
j_call: TRBJ1-1
d_call: .

cdr3_nt: TGTGCCAGTAGTTCGGGGTACCCGAACACTGAAGCTTTCTTT
cdr3_aa: CASSSGYPNTEAFF
v_call: TRBV19
clone_size: few
j_call: TRBJ1-1
d_call: .

cdr3_nt: TGTGCCAGTACCCAGGGAACATCAAACACCGGGGAGCTGTTTTTT
cdr3_aa: CASTQGTSNTGELFF
v_call: TRBV19
clone_size: few
j_call: TRBJ2-2
d_call: .

cdr3_nt: TGTGCCAGCAGCTTAGCCGCAGGGGGAGAGGAAAAACTGTTTTTT
cdr3_aa: CASSLAAGGEEKLFF
v_call: TRBV7-2
clone_size: few
j_call: TRBJ1-4
d_call: TRBD1

cdr3_nt: TGTGCCACCAGGAACGTCGGGGGGCGTCATGGCTACACCTTC
cdr3_aa: CATRNVGGRHGYTF
v_call: TRBV6-5
clone_size: .
j_call: TRBJ1-2
d_call: .

cdr3_nt: TGTGCCAGCAGCTTGGCTCGGCTGGGCACAGGGGGAAATGGCTACACCTTC
cdr3_aa: CASSLARLGTGGNGYTF
v_call: TRBV5-6
clone_size: .
j_call: TRBJ1-2
d_call: TRBD1

cdr3_nt: TGTGCCAGCAGCTTAGAGGCAGGGACTAACTATGGCTACACCTTC
cdr3_aa: CASSLEAGTNYGYTF
v_call: TRBV11-2
clone_size: few
j_call: TRBJ1-2
d_call: .

cdr3_nt: TGCGCCAGCAGCTTGGGAGGCGCTCCTAATGAAAAACTGTTTTTT
cdr3_aa: CASSLGGAPNEKLFF
v_call: TRBV5-1
clone_size: .
j_call: TRBJ1-4
d_call: .

cdr3_nt: TGCAGCGTTGCCTTAGGGGGGTATGGCTACACCTTC
cdr3_aa: CSVALGGYGYTF
v_call: TRBV29-1
clone_size: once
j_call: TRBJ1-2
d_call: .

cdr3_nt: TGTGCCAGCAGCCAAGATGCCGGGTTTGGTCAGCCCCAGCATTTT
cdr3_aa: CASSQDAGFGQPQHF
v_call: TRBV3-1/TRBV3-2
clone_size: .
j_call: TRBJ1-5
d_call: .

cdr3_nt: TGTGCCAGCTCACCACCGGGCAAGAATTCACCCCTCCACTTT
cdr3_aa: CASSPPGKNSPLHF
v_call: TRBV18
clone_size: .
j_call: TRBJ1-6
d_call: .

cdr3_nt: TGTGCCAGCAGTTTATTGAGGGTTAAGCGTAGCTCCTACAATGAGCAGTTCTTC
cdr3_aa: CASSLLRVKRSSYNEQFF
v_call: TRBV28
clone_size: .
j_call: TRBJ2-1
d_call: .

cdr3_nt: TGTGCCAGCAGTGAGGGAGGCAAACTGTTTTTT
cdr3_aa: CASSEGGKLFF
v_call: TRBV6-1
clone_size: .
j_call: TRBJ1-4
d_call: .

cdr3_nt: TGTGCCAGCAGCAGAGGGGATGGCACTGAAGCTTTCTTT
cdr3_aa: CASSRGDGTEAFF
v_call: TRBV9
clone_size: .
j_call: TRBJ1-1
d_call: .

cdr3_nt: TGTGCCTGGAGTGTAGGGGGGGCGGTGAGGAACACTGAAGCTTTCTTT
cdr3_aa: CAWSVGGAVRNTEAFF
v_call: TRBV30
clone_size: once
j_call: TRBJ1-1
d_call: .

cdr3_nt: TGTGCCACCAGTTACCAGGGGACCGGAAACACCATATATTTT
cdr3_aa: CATSYQGTGNTIYF
v_call: TRBV15
clone_size: .
j_call: TRBJ1-3
d_call: .

cdr3_nt: TGTGCCAGCAGCCCCATAGCCGGGGAGCTGTTTTTT
cdr3_aa: CASSPIAGELFF
v_call: TRBV3-1/TRBV3-2
clone_size: .
j_call: TRBJ2-2
d_call: .

cdr3_nt: TGTGCCGCTAGCGGGAGCGTGATAGATACGCAGTATTTT
cdr3_aa: CAASGSVIDTQYF
v_call: TRBV10-3
clone_size: .
j_call: TRBJ2-3
d_call: TRBD2

cdr3_nt: TGTGCCAGCAGCTTACAGGGGGCAGTTAATGAAAAACTGTTTTTT
cdr3_aa: CASSLQGAVNEKLFF
v_call: TRBV5-4
clone_size: .
j_call: TRBJ1-4
d_call: TRBD1

cdr3_nt: TGTGCCAGCAGCCGGGCGGGGCGGGAGAGGAACACCGGGGAGCTGTTTTTT
cdr3_aa: CASSRAGRERNTGELFF
v_call: TRBV7-9
clone_size: .
j_call: TRBJ2-2
d_call: TRBD2

cdr3_nt: TGTGCCAGCAGTTTGAAGAGCCCCGGGGGGCTCAGTATGAACACTGAAGCTTTCTTT
cdr3_aa: CASSLKSPGGLSMNTEAFF
v_call: TRBV27
clone_size: once
j_call: TRBJ1-1
d_call: .

cdr3_nt: TGCGCCAGCAGCCAGATCACCGGGGAGCTGTTTTTT
cdr3_aa: CASSQITGELFF
v_call: TRBV4-1
clone_size: few
j_call: TRBJ2-2
d_call: .

cdr3_nt: TGTGCCAGCAGTGAAGGTTGGGCAGGGTCCTATCGCTCTGGAAACACCATATATTTT
cdr3_aa: CASSEGWAGSYRSGNTIYF
v_call: TRBV2
clone_size: .
j_call: TRBJ1-3
d_call: .

cdr3_nt: TGTGCCAGCAGGGTTAGCGGGAGTAGCTACGAGCAGTACTTC
cdr3_aa: CASRVSGSSYEQYF
v_call: TRBV7-9
clone_size: .
j_call: TRBJ2-7
d_call: TRBD2